Below are 12 T cell receptor beta chains sequenced from a single sample in a study of preoperative IRX-2 immunotherapy in early breast cancer. TCRdb keeps only in-frame clones here, not all; method: immunoSEQ multiplex PCR. This table has 35,000 to 40,000 clones, 75% to 85% appearing once. Treatment indicated: preoperative locoregional IRX-2 cytokine immunotherapy. The specimen was lymph node tissue, collected after IRX-2 immunotherapy. These receptors were taken from a human donor with breast cancer.

This chain links TRBV25-1 with TRBJ2-1, with TRBD2 matching 11 bases. V gave up 6 bases and J gave up 6 bases; unmatched junction bases: 7. Germline V gene lookup returns CDR1 MGHDK and CDR2 SYGVNS. The CDR3 sequence is 15 residues long. The CDR3 DNA sequence: TGTGCCAGCAGGATAGCGGGGGGGCTGGGCAATGAGCAGTTCTTC. This sequence encodes CASRIAGGLGNEQFF.

This chain links TRBV5-1 with TRBJ2-2; maybe TRBD2 (6 bases). CDR3 size: 16 residues. Trimming pared 4 bases from V and 1 base from J, leaving 14 bases between. Germline V gene lookup returns CDR1 SGHRS and CDR2 YFSETQ. CDR3 sequence (DNA): TGCGCCAGCAGCCCGTTCGGGACTCGGAACACCGGGGAGCTGTTTTTT. It codes for CASSPFGTRNTGELFF.

The CDR3 nucleotides are TGCAGCGTTGAAGAGATGAGTGGCTATGGCTACACCTTC. Translating gives CSVEEMSGYGYTF. The chain combines TRBV29-1 with TRBJ1-2; D unresolved. CDR1 is SQVTM and CDR2 is ANQGSEA in the germline V gene. The ends were cut back, 0 bases at V and 4 bases at J, with 9 bases in the middle. This CDR3 is built from 13 residues.

This clone is a singleton in its sample. The chain joins TRBV6-8 to TRBJ1-4, with D maybe TRBD1 (5 bases). V was cut by 8 bases and J by 11 bases, with 15 bases left in between. CDR1 and CDR2 (germline): MNHGY, SAAAGT. This CDR3 is 12 amino acids long. The CDR3 loop reads CASGFRVGKLFF. CDR3 coding DNA: TGTGCCAGCGGATTCAGGGTCGGGAAACTGTTTTTT.

This chain links TRBV11-3 with TRBJ1-5, with D unclear. Germline values: CDR1 SGHNT, CDR2 YENEEA. Trimming left V 5 bases short and J 4 bases short, with 12 bases between. The CDR3 totals 14 residues. The CDR3 spells CASSATLGNQPQHF. In DNA, the CDR3 is TGTGCCAGCAGCGCAACATTGGGGAATCAGCCCCAGCATTTT.

The rearrangement links TRBV19 to TRBJ1-2, with 9 positions matching TRBD1. This CDR3 contains 16 residues. Germline values: CDR1 LNHDA, CDR2 SQIVND (reference sequence). The junction had 13 bases not matched to a gene; V was cut back by 9 bases and J by 2 bases. The CDR3 region is CASTAGTGFGNYGYTF. CDR3 bases: TGTGCCAGCACCGCCGGGACAGGGTTCGGGAACTATGGCTACACCTTC.

This rearrangement joins TRBV6-8 to TRBJ1-2; D remains ambiguous. Looked up from germline, CDR1 is MNHGY and CDR2 is SAAAGT. This CDR3 spans 14 amino acids. Trimming took off 6 bases at V and 2 bases at J, with 13 bases between the two ends. CDR3 amino acids: CASRQRSANYGYTF. The CDR3 coding sequence is TGTGCCAGCAGACAACGGAGTGCGAACTATGGCTACACCTTC.

V gene TRBV5-1 combines with J gene TRBJ1-1; TRBD1 is a possible D gene (5 bases). Germline V gene lookup returns CDR1 SGHRS and CDR2 YFSETQ. The length of the CDR3 is 15 residues. V was pared by 0 bases and J by 5 bases, with 14 bases between. CDR3 coding DNA: TGCGCCAGCAGCTTGGGAGGACACTTAGGGACTGAAGCTTTCTTT. Translating gives CASSLGGHLGTEAFF. Filled out from reference TRBV5-1 and TRBJ1-1, the complete variable domain reads KAGVTQTPRYLIKTRGQQVTLSCSPISGHRSVSWYQQTPGQGLQFLFEYFSETQRNKGNFPGRFSGRQFSNSRSEMNVSTLELGDSALYLCASSLGGHLGTEAFFGQGTRLTVV.

The table lists this clone with a count of one. The gene calls are TRBV15 and TRBJ2-1, with D uncertain. Germline CDR1 and CDR2: LNHNV and YYDKDF (reference sequence). The CDR3 spans 18 residues. The ends were cut back, 6 bases at V and 0 bases at J, with 21 bases in the middle. This CDR3 is CATRNTSGQASSYNEQFF. The CDR3 DNA sequence: TGTGCCACCAGGAACACATCCGGGCAGGCCAGCTCCTACAATGAGCAGTTCTTC.

V and J are TRBV7-1 and TRBJ2-5, with D unclear. TRBV7-1 carries the ORF label, with uncertain function. Trimming took off 4 bases at V and 7 bases at J, with 13 bases between the two ends. This CDR3 is built from 13 residues. CDR3: CASSLDQLVTQYF. The CDR3 DNA reads as TGTGCCAGCAGCTTAGACCAGTTAGTGACCCAGTACTTC.

The table lists this clone with a count of one. The chain links TRBV28 to TRBJ1-6; tentatively, D is TRBD1 (6 bases). The CDR3 contains 15 residues. Germline CDR1 is MDHEN and CDR2 is SYDVKM. V was trimmed by 6 bases and J by 9 bases, leaving 18 bases between them. CDR3 amino acids: CASSPRGVDGSPLHF. CDR3 nucleotide sequence: TGTGCCAGCAGCCCAAGGGGGGTAGATGGTTCACCCCTCCACTTT.

The chain is built from TRBV28 and TRBJ2-3, with D perhaps TRBD1 (6 bases). CDR1 and CDR2 (germline): MDHEN, SYDVKM. The CDR3 loop spans 14 amino acids. The V gene lost 5 bases and the J gene lost 4 bases, with 13 bases spanning the gap. The DNA for the CDR3 is TGTGCCAGCAGTACAGGGCAGAACTCAGATACGCAGTATTTT. It codes for CASSTGQNSDTQYF.